This entry concerns a single T cell receptor beta chain. The same CDR3 is also encoded by other DNA sequences in this sample. Germline V gives CDR1 SEHNR, CDR2 FQNEAQ (reference sequence). The CDR3 runs to 14 residues. J gave up 3 bases and V 0 bases, and 0 bases lay outside the gene matches. The data are from a study of blood T cell repertoires in COVID-19. The wider study: In each case, the material was cDNA or gDNA derived from T cells, B-cell-depleted T cells, or PBMCs.

Sequenced by immunoSEQ multiplex PCR; TCRdb stores in-frame clones only, minus some. The data show roughly 30,000 clones, with roughly 90% seen just once and roughly 4% held by the top ten. The sequence was collected from a human donor in a cohort sampled during active COVID-19. The chain uses TRBV7-9 and TRBJ2-3; 7 positions agree with TRBD2. The source material was peripheral blood. As DNA, the CDR3 is TGTGCCAGCAGCTTAGCGCGGGGGACAGATACGCAGTATTTT. The encoded protein is CASSLARGTDTQYF. Full variable domain (remainder filled in from reference TRBV7-9 and TRBJ2-3): DTGVSQNPRHKITKRGQNVTFRCDPISEHNRLYWYRQTLGQGPEFLTYFQNEAQLEKSRLLSDRFSAERPKGSFSTLEIQRTEQGDSAMYLCASSLARGTDTQYFGPGTRLTVL.